The rows below give T cell receptor beta chains drawn from one sample of a study of resident and recirculating memory T cells in vitiligo. Produced via immunoSEQ multiplex PCR; TCRdb's table is partial and in-frame only. The table shows tens of thousands of clones, with 92% occurring only once. Sequences were obtained from blood. Every receptor here comes from a male donor with vitiligo. CDR3s include the opening cysteine and the closing phenylalanine or tryptophan. The order of the fields is clone size, V gene, D gene, J gene, CDR3 protein, CDR3 DNA. D genes are given only for firm matches. Some rows have no size entry. The others give once, few or many, or a class for an expanded clone.

.	TRBV18	TRBD1	TRBJ1-2	CASSPSTGRYGYTF	TGTGCCAGCTCACCCTCGACAGGGAGGTATGGCTACACCTTC
.	TRBV7-9	TRBD2	TRBJ2-1	CASSLLAGDWNNEQFF	TGTGCCAGCAGCTTACTAGCGGGGGATTGGAACAATGAGCAGTTCTTC
.	TRBV10-3	TRBD2	TRBJ2-7	CAARTSGRGSYEQYF	TGTGCCGCTAGGACTAGCGGGAGGGGCTCCTACGAGCAGTACTTC
.	TRBV5-1	TRBD1	TRBJ2-3	CASSPGQAEDTQYF	TGCGCCAGCAGCCCGGGACAGGCTGAAGATACGCAGTATTTT
.	TRBV10-2	TRBD1	TRBJ2-7	CASGQGVKPYEQYF	TGCGCCAGCGGACAGGGAGTTAAGCCATACGAGCAGTACTTC
.	TRBV5-6	.	TRBJ2-1	CASSLAGSGLPHNEQFF	TGTGCCAGCAGCTTGGCCGGAAGTGGACTTCCGCATAATGAGCAGTTCTTC
once	TRBV28	.	TRBJ1-1	CASSQRGIAAEAFF	TGTGCCAGCAGTCAAAGGGGGATTGCGGCTGAAGCTTTCTTT
.	TRBV6-6	TRBD1	TRBJ1-4	CASSPRTGGREKLFF	TGTGCCAGCAGTCCACGGACAGGGGGGCGGGAAAAACTGTTTTTT
.	TRBV6-4	.	TRBJ2-4	CASRVQHLAKNIQYF	TGTGCCAGCAGGGTACAACATTTGGCCAAAAACATTCAGTACTTC
.	TRBV28	.	TRBJ1-1	CASSLPLGGTEAFF	TGTGCCAGCAGTTTACCTCTGGGGGGCACTGAAGCTTTCTTT
.	TRBV19	.	TRBJ1-5	CASSIGEGNQPQHF	TGTGCCAGTAGTATCGGGGAGGGCAATCAGCCCCAGCATTTT
.	TRBV30	.	TRBJ2-3	CAWGLPTDTQYF	TGTGCCTGGGGGCTTCCCACAGATACGCAGTATTTT
.	TRBV28	.	TRBJ2-3	CASSAFEEDTQYF	TGTGCCAGCAGTGCCTTTGAGGAGGATACGCAGTATTTT
.	TRBV27	TRBD2	TRBJ2-1	CASSLEAGGHNEQFF	TGTGCCAGCAGTTTAGAAGCGGGAGGTCACAATGAGCAGTTCTTC
.	TRBV9	.	TRBJ1-2	CASSVEASSIYGYTF	TGTGCCAGCAGCGTAGAAGCCTCGAGCATCTATGGCTACACCTTC
once	TRBV19	TRBD1	TRBJ2-7	CASSSGQGLRPYF	TGTGCCAGTAGTTCCGGACAGGGCCTCCGTCCGTACTTC
.	TRBV28	TRBD1	TRBJ1-3	CASSLWTGAASGNTIYF	TGTGCCAGCAGTTTATGGACAGGGGCCGCCTCTGGAAACACCATATATTTT
few	TRBV28	.	TRBJ1-5	CASSLAGQLNQPQHF	TGTGCCAGCAGTTTAGCCGGACAGCTGAATCAGCCCCAGCATTTT
.	TRBV19	.	TRBJ2-7	CATRSAWRGQIYEQYF	TGTGCCACCAGAAGTGCGTGGAGGGGGCAGATCTACGAGCAGTACTTC
.	TRBV15	TRBD1	TRBJ2-5	CATSYTGVWETQYF	TGTGCCACCAGCTACACAGGGGTGTGGGAGACCCAGTACTTC
.	TRBV7-3	TRBD2	TRBJ2-7	CASSLTSGISYEQYF	TGTGCCAGCAGCTTAACTAGCGGGATATCTTACGAGCAGTACTTC
once	TRBV7-2	TRBD1	TRBJ2-2	CASTWTGTGADTGELFF	TGTGCCAGCACCTGGACCGGGACAGGGGCTGACACCGGGGAGCTGTTTTTT